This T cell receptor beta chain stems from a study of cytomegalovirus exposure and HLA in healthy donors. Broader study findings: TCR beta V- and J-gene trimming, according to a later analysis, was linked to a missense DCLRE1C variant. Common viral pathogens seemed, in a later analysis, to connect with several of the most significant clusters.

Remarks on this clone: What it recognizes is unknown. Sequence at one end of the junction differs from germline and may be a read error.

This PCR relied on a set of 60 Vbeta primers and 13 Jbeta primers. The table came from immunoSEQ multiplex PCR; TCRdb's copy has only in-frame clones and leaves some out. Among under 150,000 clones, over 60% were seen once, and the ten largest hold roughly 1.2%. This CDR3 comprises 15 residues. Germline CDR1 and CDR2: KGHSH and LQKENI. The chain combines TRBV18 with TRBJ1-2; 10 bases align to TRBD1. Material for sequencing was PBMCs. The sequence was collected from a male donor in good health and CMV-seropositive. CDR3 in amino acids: CTSSPQGQGNYGYTF. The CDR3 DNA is TGTACCAGCTCACCACAGGGACAGGGGAACTATGGCTACACCTTC. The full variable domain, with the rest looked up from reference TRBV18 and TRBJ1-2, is NAGVMQNPRHLVRRRGQEARLRCSPMKGHSHVYWYRQLPEEGLKFMVYLQKENIIDESGMPKERFSAEFPKEGPSILRIQQVVRGDSAAYFCTSSPQGQGNYGYTFGSGTRLTVV.